This TCR beta chain appears in the sequencing data of a study of cytomegalovirus exposure and HLA in healthy donors. Study-level results: Specificity for CMV antigens was confirmed in vitro for a few of the CMV-associated chains. In a later analysis, common viral pathogens appeared linked to several of the most significant clusters.

As concerns this clone: Its antigen remains unidentified.

The PCR had 60 Vbeta and 13 Jbeta primers. The method was immunoSEQ multiplex PCR; TCRdb's version includes in-frame clones alone and lacks a portion of them. The data contain about 78,000 clones, under 90% of them seen just once; the ten biggest clones take up approximately 31%. This CDR3 is built from 14 residues. Per the germline V gene, CDR1 is GTSNPN and CDR2 is SVGIG (reference sequence). Between the trimmed V and J ends, which lost 0 bases and 5 bases, there was a span of 11 bases. The sequenced sample was PBMCs. The rearrangement links TRBV30 to TRBJ1-5, with D unclear. This sequence originates from a man between 50 and 59 years old in good health and CMV-seropositive. For the CDR3, the DNA is TGTGCCTGGAGTGTAAATTCGGGTGATCAGCCCCAGCATTTT. Translated, it gives CAWSVNSGDQPQHF.